This T cell receptor (beta chain) came from a study of T-cell reconstitution after alpha-beta-depleted transplantation in children. Construction of the TCRbeta library involved unique molecular identifiers. A single record per CDR3 protein comes from TCRdb applying MiXCR to the PCR reads. The sample lists roughly 590,000 distinct CDR3 sequences, around 17% seen once, with under 1.2% in the top ten. This clonotype came up many times. This TCR was recovered from a human donor who donated a stem cell graft to a child with acute myeloid leukemia. This material consisted of PBMCs from the stem cell graft donor, taken from the stem cell graft.

For the CDR3, the DNA is TGTGCCAGCAGTTACGGGGCAGGGTCCTCACCCCTCCACTTT. Amino acid sequence: CASSYGAGSSPLHF. This chain connects TRBV6-5 to TRBJ1-6; tentatively, D is TRBD1 (5 bases). The V gene's germline CDR1 is MNHEY and CDR2 SVGAGI. The CDR3 consists of 14 residues. The V gene lost 2 bases and the J gene lost 10 bases, with 12 bases spanning the gap.